This entry lists 26 T cell receptor beta chains sequenced from one sample in a study of shared clonotypes between healthy human individuals (dated by TCRdb to the early 2020s). Library construction relied on the immunoSEQ multiplex PCR assay. The table was pulled from immuneACCESS by TCRdb, which kept in-frame rearrangements only. Such tables lose some clones; where checked, under half of the loss comes from unresolved V genes, and the rest has no known cause. This sample lists over a million clones; roughly 96% were detected once. The top ten hold roughly 1.2% of the sample. The sequencing input was naive CD4+ T cells sorted from blood. The cell subset or site tag for this specimen amounts to: CD45RA+ positively selected. The receptors here all came from a man aged 30 to 39 in good health.

The rearrangement links TRBV9 to TRBJ2-2, with unresolved D. Germline CDR1 reads SGDLS; CDR2 reads YYNGEE. The CDR3 totals 13 residues. Trimming left V 4 bases short and J 3 bases short, with 7 bases between. CDR3 loop: CASSPADTGELFF. CDR3 DNA sequence: TGTGCCAGCAGCCCCGCTGACACCGGGGAGCTGTTTTTT.

This clone appeared once. The V and J genes are TRBV7-2 and TRBJ2-1; 7 positions match TRBD2. The CDR3 sequence is 14 residues long. Trimming at V came to 3 bases and at J to 4 bases, leaving 3 bases not matched to a gene. CDR1 and CDR2 (germline): SGHTA, FQGNSA. CDR3 bases: TGTGCCAGCAGCTTGACTAGCAGTTACAATGAGCAGTTCTTC. Encoded protein: CASSLTSSYNEQFF. The full variable domain, in which reference TRBV7-2 and TRBJ2-1 provide the parts outside the CDR3, is GAGVSQSPSNKVTEKGKDVELRCDPISGHTALYWYRQSLGQGLEFLIYFQGNSAPDKSGLPSDRFSAERTGGSVSTLTIQRTQQEDSAVYLCASSLTSSYNEQFFGPGTRLTVL.

The CDR3 region has the DNA TGTGCCAGCAGCTTGTCGGTTGGGGTTAGCACAGATACGCAGTATTTT. It yields the protein CASSLSVGVSTDTQYF. This chain links TRBV5-8 with TRBJ2-3; no clear D. This CDR3 spans 16 amino acids. Trimming removed 1 base from V and 0 bases from J, with 12 bases in between. CDR1 SGHTS and CDR2 YDEGEE come from the germline V gene.

On this clone itself: A junction end diverges from the germline sequence, so it may reflect a read error. The rearrangement links TRBV5-1 to TRBJ2-5; the D gene could be TRBD1 or TRBD2 (5 bases each). The CDR3 consists of 14 residues. Per the germline V gene, CDR1 is SGHRS and CDR2 is YFSETQ. The CDR3 sequence is CASSLGDGREAQYF. The CDR3 region has the DNA TGCGCCAGCAGCTTGGGGGACGGGCGAGAGGCCCAGTACTTC.

V gene TRBV7-2 combines with J gene TRBJ2-3; 8 nucleotides align to TRBD2. Germline trimming cut 5 bases from V and 4 bases from J; bases unmatched to any gene: 11. Per germline, CDR1 SGHTA and CDR2 FQGNSA. The CDR3 has 16 residues. The DNA for the CDR3 is TGTGCCAGCAGCCCCCAAGCGGGAGCGGGCGCAGATACGCAGTATTTT. This translates into CASSPQAGAGADTQYF.

V usage is TRBV7-2 and J usage is TRBJ2-7; TRBD2 might be the D (6 bases). The V and J ends lost 5 bases and 0 bases respectively, with 17 bases between them. Looked up from germline, CDR1 is SGHTA and CDR2 is FQGNSA. This CDR3 is 16 amino acids long. The CDR3 sequence is CASSPQGRGISYEQYF. CDR3 coding DNA: TGTGCCAGCAGCCCACAAGGGCGGGGTATCTCCTACGAGCAGTACTTC.

The chain is built from TRBV5-1 and TRBJ1-2; TRBD1 might be the D (5 bases). Germline V gene sequence: CDR1 SGHRS, CDR2 YFSETQ. The CDR3 consists of 14 residues. Trimming took off 1 base at V and 10 bases at J, with 17 bases between the two ends. CDR3: CASSLTLRGSDYTF. The CDR3 DNA reads TGCGCCAGCAGCTTGACCCTAAGGGGTAGCGACTACACCTTC.

The genes are TRBV13 and TRBJ2-2; 7 bases agree with TRBD2. The ends lost 4 bases at V and 2 bases at J; junction bases unmatched: 10. The CDR3 totals 17 residues. From germline, CDR1 is PRHDT and CDR2 FYEKMQ (reference sequence). Here the CDR3 DNA reads TGTGCCAGCAGCTATAGACTAGCTCATCCTAACACCGGGGAGCTGTTTTTT. It yields the protein CASSYRLAHPNTGELFF.

The chain is built from TRBV6-5 and TRBJ1-1; unclear D gene. This CDR3 is 13 amino acids long. The germline V gene has CDR1 MNHEY and CDR2 SVGAGI. V lost 6 bases, J lost 5 bases, and 13 bases lay in between. This CDR3 reads CASSSTRWTEAFF. The CDR3 DNA is TGTGCCAGCAGCAGCACGCGGTGGACTGAAGCTTTCTTT.

The gene calls are TRBV27 and TRBJ2-5, with a weak D call TRBD2 (5 bases). The CDR3 has 14 residues. V lost 3 bases to trimming and J lost 5 bases, with 13 bases between them. Germline V gene data show CDR1 as MNHEY and CDR2 as SMNVEV (reference sequence). CDR3 nucleotides: TGTGCCAGCAGTTTTGGGAGAGGAGTGGAGACCCAGTACTTC. It specifies CASSFGRGVETQYF.

CDR3 sequence: CATSSPTGVYNEQFF. As DNA, the CDR3 is TGTGCCACCAGCAGTCCGACAGGGGTTTACAATGAGCAGTTCTTC. The chain has TRBV15 and TRBJ2-1; 8 nucleotides match TRBD1. Trimming took 3 bases from V and 4 from J; bases not matched to a gene: 5. The CDR3 runs 15 residues. In germline, CDR1 is LNHNV, CDR2 YYDKDF (reference sequence). Filled out from reference TRBV15 and TRBJ2-1, the complete variable domain reads DAMVIQNPRYQVTQFGKPVTLSCSQTLNHNVMYWYQQKSSQAPKLLFHYYDKDFNNEADTPDNFQSRRPNTSFCFLDIRSPGLGDTAMYLCATSSPTGVYNEQFFGPGTRLTVL.

The chain combines TRBV29-1 with TRBJ2-2; 9 bases align to TRBD2. CDR1 is SQVTM, CDR2 ANQGSEA, per germline. The CDR3 contains 16 residues. V lost 6 bases and J lost 2; bases outside the gene matches: 10. The CDR3 reads CSVLRAGGPNTGELFF. The CDR3 DNA reads TGCAGCGTCCTCAGGGCGGGAGGGCCTAACACCGGGGAGCTGTTTTTT.

The chain uses TRBV5-4 and TRBJ2-2; D is unresolved. Per germline, CDR1 SGHNT and CDR2 YYREEE (reference sequence). Trimming cost V 3 bases and J 6 bases, with 12 bases left between them. This CDR3 contains 14 residues. CDR3 sequence reads: CASSSVFGPGELFF. DNA of the CDR3: TGTGCCAGCAGCTCTGTGTTCGGGCCCGGGGAGCTGTTTTTT.

The V and J genes are TRBV7-9 and TRBJ2-5, with a weak D call TRBD1 (7 bases). Germline CDR1 and CDR2: SEHNR and FQNEAQ (reference sequence). The CDR3 spans 15 residues. Trimming removed 0 bases from V and 4 bases from J, with 12 bases in between. CDR3 DNA: TGTGCCAGCAGCTTAGCAGGGGGGACAGTAGAGACCCAGTACTTC. It translates to CASSLAGGTVETQYF.

V usage is TRBV18 and J usage is TRBJ1-3; D remains unclear. Trimming removed 0 bases at V and 0 bases at J, with 12 bases between. The germline V gene has CDR1 KGHSH and CDR2 LQKENI. The CDR3 sequence is 17 residues long. The CDR3 DNA sequence: TGTGCCAGCTCACCACCCTTCTCGGTCAGCTCTGGAAACACCATATATTTT. Translation gives CASSPPFSVSSGNTIYF.

As regards this clone: Other DNA sequences in this specimen translate into the identical CDR3. V is TRBV18 and J is TRBJ2-3, with D possibly TRBD1 on 6 matching bases. Germline V gene lookup returns CDR1 KGHSH and CDR2 LQKENI. Trimming shortened V by 3 bases and J by 0 bases, and 7 bases separated the two germline ends. CDR3 length: 14 amino acids. The CDR3 loop is CASSPTGSTDTQYF. CDR3 nucleotides: TGTGCCAGCTCACCGACAGGTAGCACAGATACGCAGTATTTT.

V usage is TRBV7-2 and J usage is TRBJ1-4; TRBD1 might be the D (6 bases). Germline CDR1 reads SGHTA; CDR2 reads FQGNSA. V was clipped by 5 bases and J by 4 bases, with 14 bases between them. The CDR3 runs 15 residues. CDR3 loop: CASSPQGRGNEKLFF. DNA for the CDR3: TGTGCCAGCAGCCCCCAGGGGAGGGGTAATGAAAAACTGTTTTTT.

The chain's CDR3 is CASSEEATYTDTQYF. CDR3 bases: TGTGCCAGCAGTGAGGAGGCCACATACACAGATACGCAGTATTTT. V usage is TRBV6-1 and J usage is TRBJ2-3; D is possibly TRBD2 (5 bases). The CDR3 is 15 residues long. Looked up from germline, CDR1 is MNHNS and CDR2 is SASEGT. Deletions cut 3 bases from V and 2 bases from J, with 12 bases between.

This chain links TRBV9 with TRBJ2-6; D remains ambiguous. The CDR3 is 15 residues long. V gave up 0 bases and J gave up 0 bases, with 4 bases separating them. Germline CDR1 reads SGDLS; CDR2 reads YYNGEE. CDR3 loop: CASSVADSGANVLTF. CDR3 DNA sequence: TGTGCCAGCAGCGTAGCCGACTCTGGGGCCAACGTCCTGACTTTC.

The V gene is TRBV4-3, the J gene TRBJ1-4; D unresolved. Germline V lookup: CDR1 LGHNA, CDR2 YSLEER. Between the trimmed V and J ends, which lost 0 bases and 6 bases, there was a span of 8 bases. This CDR3 region has 14 residues. The CDR3 region is CASSQDTTDEKLFF. CDR3 sequence (DNA): TGCGCCAGCAGCCAAGATACGACGGATGAAAAACTGTTTTTT.

This clone was observed a single time. Within the sample, other DNA sequences also encode this same CDR3. The gene calls are TRBV28 and TRBJ1-1; D gene ambiguous. The germline V and J ends were trimmed by 2 bases and 4 bases, with 8 bases remaining between them. Germline V gives CDR1 MDHEN, CDR2 SYDVKM. There are 13 residues in the CDR3. The CDR3: CASSLGVGTEAFF. The CDR3 bases are TGTGCCAGCAGTTTAGGGGTGGGCACTGAAGCTTTCTTT.

This clone has just one count. The chain links TRBV7-2 to TRBJ2-3; unclear D gene. CDR3 length equals 14 residues. V was clipped by 5 bases and J by 3 bases, with 12 bases between them. The germline V gene has CDR1 SGHTA and CDR2 FQGNSA. The CDR3 reads CASSPPIGTDTQYF. In DNA form, the CDR3 reads TGTGCCAGCAGCCCCCCCATCGGGACAGATACGCAGTATTTT.

The rearrangement joins TRBV6-5 to TRBJ2-7, with 8 bases that match TRBD1. CDR1 MNHEY and CDR2 SVGAGI come from the germline V gene. V gave up 5 bases and J gave up 4 bases; unmatched junction bases: 10. The CDR3 runs to 15 residues. The CDR3 sequence: CASSLSPGQDYEQYF. The CDR3 bases are TGTGCCAGCAGTCTATCCCCGGGACAGGATTACGAGCAGTACTTC.

The chain carries TRBV10-3 and TRBJ1-3; D unresolved. This CDR3 is built from 16 residues. Trimming stripped 6 bases from V and 0 bases from J, with 15 bases between. CDR1 ENHRY and CDR2 SYGVKD come from the germline V gene. This CDR3 reads CAISKYKKDSGNTIYF. In DNA, the CDR3 is TGTGCCATCAGCAAATATAAGAAGGACTCTGGAAACACCATATATTTT.

The gene calls are TRBV9 and TRBJ2-2, with D possibly being TRBD2 (6 bases). The CDR3 runs 13 residues. Germline CDR1 is SGDLS and CDR2 is YYNGEE. Trimming stripped 5 bases from V and 6 bases from J, with 11 bases between. Here the CDR3 reads CASSYWDSGELFF. Here the CDR3 DNA reads TGTGCCAGCAGTTACTGGGACTCCGGGGAGCTGTTTTTT.

This clone was observed a single time. V and J are TRBV7-9 and TRBJ2-2; no definite D call. Germline CDR1 SEHNR, CDR2 FQNEAQ (reference sequence). The CDR3 totals 17 residues. With 5 bases removed from V and 0 bases from J, the gap between germline ends came to 16 bases. CDR3 sequence (DNA): TGTGCCAGCAGCCTTACCCCGACTGGAGCGAACACCGGGGAGCTGTTTTTT. As protein: CASSLTPTGANTGELFF.